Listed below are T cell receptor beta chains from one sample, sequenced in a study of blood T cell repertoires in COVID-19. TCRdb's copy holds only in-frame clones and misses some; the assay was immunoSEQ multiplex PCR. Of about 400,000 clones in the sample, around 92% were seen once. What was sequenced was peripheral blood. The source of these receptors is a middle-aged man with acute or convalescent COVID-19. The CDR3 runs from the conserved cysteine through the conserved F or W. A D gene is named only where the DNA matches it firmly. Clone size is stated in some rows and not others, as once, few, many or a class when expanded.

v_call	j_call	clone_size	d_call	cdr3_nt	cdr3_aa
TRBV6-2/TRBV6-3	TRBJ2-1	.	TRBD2	TGTGCCAGCAGTTACTCTGGGACTAGCGTAGACAATGAGCAGTTCTTC	CASSYSGTSVDNEQFF
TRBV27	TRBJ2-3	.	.	TGTGCCAGCAGTCGGCGTGAGTCACAGAAAGATACGCAGTATTTT	CASSRRESQKDTQYF
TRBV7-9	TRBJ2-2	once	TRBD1	TGTGCCAGCAACCCTTACAGGGGACCCGGGGAGCTGTTTTTT	CASNPYRGPGELFF
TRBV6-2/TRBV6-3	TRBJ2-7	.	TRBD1	TGTGCCAGCAGTTACCAGTGGGACAGGGATGTCTACGAGCAGTACTTC	CASSYQWDRDVYEQYF
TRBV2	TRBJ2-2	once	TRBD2	TGTGCCAGCAGTGAAAAAGCGGGAGGGCCTGGCGGGGAGCTGTTTTTT	CASSEKAGGPGGELFF
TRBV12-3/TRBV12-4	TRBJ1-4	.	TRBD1	TGTGCCAGCGGACAGGGTTCTGAAAAACTGTTTTTT	CASGQGSEKLFF
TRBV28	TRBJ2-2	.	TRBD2	TGTGCCAGCAAAAGCGGGGGATACACCGGGGAGCTGTTTTTT	CASKSGGYTGELFF
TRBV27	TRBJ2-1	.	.	TGTGCCAGCAGTTCCCCTTTGGAGCCTTCAGAGCAGTTCTTC	CASSSPLEPSEQFF
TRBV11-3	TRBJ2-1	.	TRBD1	TGTGCCAGCAGCTTAGCGGGGACAGGAGTTGCCTACAATGAGCAGTTCTTC	CASSLAGTGVAYNEQFF
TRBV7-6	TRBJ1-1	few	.	TGTGCCAGCAGCTTAGTGCGGACACGACATGCAAAGACTGAAGCTTTCTTT	CASSLVRTRHAKTEAFF
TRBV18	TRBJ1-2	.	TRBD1	TGTGCCAGCTCACCAGGGACAGGGCGAAACTATGGCTACACCTTC	CASSPGTGRNYGYTF
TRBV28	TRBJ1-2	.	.	TGTGCCAGCAGTTCCCGACGGACTATTAACTATGGCTACACCTTC	CASSSRRTINYGYTF
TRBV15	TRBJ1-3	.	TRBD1	TGTGCCACCAGCAGAGTTGGACAGGGCTTCGCTGGAAACACCATATATTTT	CATSRVGQGFAGNTIYF
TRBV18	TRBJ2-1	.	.	TGTGCCAGCTCCCTATTTGGGGACACGGGGGGACAGTTCTTC	CASSLFGDTGGQFF
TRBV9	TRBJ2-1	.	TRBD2	TGTGCCAGCAGCGTTAGCGGGAGGGCCGGCTACAATGAGCAGTTCTTC	CASSVSGRAGYNEQFF
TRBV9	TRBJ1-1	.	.	TGTGCCAGCAGCGTAGAGGGAAGGGGGAATACTGAAGCTTTCTTT	CASSVEGRGNTEAFF
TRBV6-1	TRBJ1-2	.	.	TGTGCCAGCAGTGAAGTAAGTACACCTCGAGGCTACACCTTC	CASSEVSTPRGYTF
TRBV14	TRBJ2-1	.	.	TGTGCCAGCAGCCAAGGAGGGTTGGATGAGCAGTTCTTC	CASSQGGLDEQFF
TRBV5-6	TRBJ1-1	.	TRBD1	TGTGCCAGCAGCGAACTACAGGGGCCATCAAACACTGAAGCTTTCTTT	CASSELQGPSNTEAFF
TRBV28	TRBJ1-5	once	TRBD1	TGTGCCAGCAGTCCGGGACAGGGACTCAATCAGCCCCAGCATTTT	CASSPGQGLNQPQHF
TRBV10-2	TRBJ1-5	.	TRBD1	TGCGCCAGCAGAACTCTAGACAGGGGGCATCAGCCCCAGCATTTT	CASRTLDRGHQPQHF
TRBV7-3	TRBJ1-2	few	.	TGTGCCGTGGGGGCTCCGGAACCCTTTCGAGGCTACACCTTC	CAVGAPEPFRGYTF
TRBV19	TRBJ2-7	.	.	TGTGCCAGTAGTATATCGAGTACAGGTTTTTCCTACGAGCAGTACTTC	CASSISSTGFSYEQYF
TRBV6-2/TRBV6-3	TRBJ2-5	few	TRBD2	TGTGCCAGCAGTTTCCTAGCGGGGGGGCGGTTGGAGACCCAGTACTTC	CASSFLAGGRLETQYF
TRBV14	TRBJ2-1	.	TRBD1	TGTGCCAGCAGCCAAGGGGACAGGTACCAAACCTTTTCCTACAATGAGCAGTTCTTC	CASSQGDRYQTFSYNEQFF
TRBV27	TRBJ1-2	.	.	TGTGCCAGCAGTTTGACTGAAAACTATGGCTACACCTTC	CASSLTENYGYTF
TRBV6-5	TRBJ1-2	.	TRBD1	TGTGCCAGCAGACTACAGGGGGCCTATGGCTACACCTTC	CASRLQGAYGYTF